This T cell receptor (beta chain) stems from a study of blood T cell repertoires in COVID-19. Study context: Samples taken during acute and convalescent COVID-19 were collected in the United States, Italy and Spain. From T cells, B-cell-depleted T cells, or PBMCs came the material, which was cDNA or gDNA.

CDR1 is SGHNT and CDR2 is YYREEE in the germline V gene (reference sequence). The CDR3 runs 17 residues. J gave up 4 bases and V 3 bases, and 11 bases lay outside the gene matches. The repertoire was sequenced with immunoSEQ multiplex PCR; TCRdb's copy has only in-frame clones and lacks some. The repertoire holds some 200,000 clones, with 83% as singletons. The sequence came from a woman aged 40 to 50 with acute or convalescent COVID-19. This chain uses TRBV5-4 with TRBJ1-4; 8 nucleotides align to TRBD1. Sequenced sample: peripheral blood. CDR3 protein: CASSYSGTGHLNEKLFF. In nucleotides, the CDR3 is TGTGCCAGCAGCTATTCCGGGACAGGTCATCTTAATGAAAAACTGTTTTTT.